This TCR beta chain emerged from a study of monozygotic twins with inflammatory bowel disease. The study's findings and limits: Fewer shared clonotypes with others were found in IBD patients than in healthy twins, especially with disease activity.

A note on this clonotype: Antigen: not known.

No DNA is given; TCRdb re-called the 5' RACE reads and lists each CDR3 protein once. The sample includes about 420,000 distinct CDR3 sequences. Germline V gene data show CDR1 as MGHRA and CDR2 as YSYEKL. CDR3 length equals 15 residues. The rearrangement uses TRBV4-1 and TRBJ2-3; TCRdb lists TRBD2, though no DNA is available to test this call. Sequenced: blood. The origin of this receptor is a human donor with ulcerative colitis or Crohn's disease, or a healthy co-twin of an affected twin (not recorded which). The chain's CDR3 is CASSSLGGSTDTQYF.